This TCR beta chain emerged from a study of CD8+ T cells in alopecia areata. The germline V gene encodes CDR1 SGHVS and CDR2 FQNEAQ. The V gene end was trimmed by 1 base and the J gene end by 11 bases; junction bases not matched to a gene: 3. There are 12 residues in the CDR3. Treatment denoted: oral pan-JAK inhibitor, 5-10 mg twice daily. RNA extraction and reverse transcription yielded cDNA as sequencing template. Profiled with immunoSEQ multiplex PCR; TCRdb holds only in-frame clones, not every one. The table records about 110,000 clones, around 50% of them present only once. The V and J genes are TRBV7-8 and TRBJ2-3; TRBD1 aligns across 7 bases. Sequenced material: CD8+ T cells sorted from blood, taken at week 24, from a patient treated with tofacitinib. This clonotype was sampled from a human donor with alopecia areata. The CDR3 DNA reads TGTGCCAGCAGCTTAGTGGGGGACAGGCAGTATTTT. Translated, it gives CASSLVGDRQYF.